What follows describes a single T cell receptor (beta chain). Its antigen is undetermined. The naive gate required viable CD3+CD4+ or CD3+CD8+ cells with CCR7+CD45RA+CD45RO-CD95-CD27+CD28+ phenotype. The CDR3 spans 17 residues. Germline V gives CDR1 SGHDT, CDR2 YYEEEE. J lost 4 bases, V lost 1 base, and 8 bases had no gene match. This table comes from immunoSEQ multiplex PCR, and its TCRdb copy is limited to in-frame clones, with some not included. The table includes around 12,000 clones, approximately 95% detected once. This sample is drawn from a study of T cells after posttransplantation cyclophosphamide. General study findings and limits: Later post-transplant blood repertoires were often dominated by donor CD8+ memory clones. TRB overlap between skin or GI tissue T cells and blood was limited.

Sequenced material: naive CD8+ T cells sorted from PBMCs. The chain carries TRBV5-6 and TRBJ2-1; 10 nucleotides agree with TRBD2. This sequence was found in a man aged 30 to 39 in good health and a related stem cell transplant donor. The CDR3 DNA reads as TGTGCCAGCAGCTTGTCTAGCGGGGGAAAAAATTACAATGAGCAGTTCTTC. This sequence encodes CASSLSSGGKNYNEQFF. The full variable domain, completed using reference TRBV5-6 and TRBJ2-1, is DAGVTQSPTHLIKTRGQQVTLRCSPKSGHDTVSWYQQALGQGPQFIFQYYEEEERQRGNFPDRFSGHQFPNYSSELNVNALLLGDSALYLCASSLSSGGKNYNEQFFGPGTRLTVL.